This T cell receptor (beta chain) was profiled in a study of T cells in Graves' hyperthyroidism and ophthalmopathy. This clonotype was seen many times. This CDR3 contains 15 residues. Trimming took off 4 bases at V and 4 bases at J, with 16 bases between the two ends. The germline gives CDR1 SEHNR, CDR2 FQNEAQ (reference sequence). Thyroid ultrasound and orbital computed tomography, with clinical symptoms and serum thyroxine and TRAb, informed diagnoses. Using RNA transcripts as the source, TCR beta CDR3 regions were amplified. HTBI primers were used for first-round RT-PCR of the TCR CDR3. TCRdb analysed the multiplex PCR reads with MiXCR anew, one entry per CDR3 protein. The sample gives about 210,000 distinct CDR3 sequences, about a sixth of which show up once; approximately 50% is in the top ten.

This chain links TRBV7-9 with TRBJ2-5; D might be TRBD1 or TRBD2, each matching 6 bases. This TCR was sampled from a man aged 50 or older with Graves' hyperthyroidism. The material sequenced was blood. The chain's CDR3 is CASSSPPRGRETQYF. The CDR3 DNA reads as TGTGCCAGCAGCTCACCCCCCCGGGGGCGAGAGACCCAGTACTTC. Drawing the rest from reference TRBV7-9 and TRBJ2-5, the complete variable domain is DTGVSQNPRHKITKRGQNVTFRCDPISEHNRLYWYRQTLGQGPEFLTYFQNEAQLEKSRLLSDRFSAERPKGSFSTLEIQRTEQGDSAMYLCASSSPPRGRETQYFGPGTRLLVL.